This T cell receptor (beta chain) was identified in a study of monozygotic twins with inflammatory bowel disease. A total RNA quantity of roughly 3.5 ug went into each TCR library. TCRdb reprocessed the 5' RACE reads and reports one entry per CDR3 protein, with no DNA. Its table lists around 190,000 distinct CDR3 sequences. CDR3 length equals 15 residues. Germline CDR1 is LGHNA and CDR2 is YNFKEQ. This sequence was found in a human donor with ulcerative colitis or Crohn's disease, or a healthy co-twin of an affected twin (not recorded which). The sequenced material came from blood. The rearrangement joins TRBV4-2 to TRBJ1-2; the D call from TCRdb, TRBD1, cannot be confirmed without DNA. The CDR3 protein is CASSQPTLEMGGYTF.